This TCR beta chain was captured by sequencing in a study of cytomegalovirus exposure and HLA in healthy donors. The CDR3 is made up of 17 amino acids. Germline V gene data show CDR1 as SGHRS and CDR2 as YFSETQ. Trimming removed 3 bases from V and 2 bases from J; junction bases left unmatched: 3. Both 60 Vbeta primers and 13 Jbeta primers went into the PCR. Sequenced by immunoSEQ multiplex PCR; TCRdb stores in-frame clones only, minus some. The repertoire has 110,000 to 150,000 clones, around four fifths of them found once; the top ten carry almost 2.5%. V gene TRBV5-1 combines with J gene TRBJ2-1; TRBD2 matches at 15 bases. What was sequenced was PBMCs. This clonotype was obtained from a boy between 2 and 10 years old in good health and CMV-seronegative. This CDR3 is CASSSRTSGRAYNEQFF. The DNA of the CDR3 is TGCGCCAGCAGCTCCAGGACTAGCGGGAGGGCCTACAATGAGCAGTTCTTC. The whole variable domain, remainder taken from reference TRBV5-1 and TRBJ2-1, is KAGVTQTPRYLIKTRGQQVTLSCSPISGHRSVSWYQQTPGQGLQFLFEYFSETQRNKGNFPGRFSGRQFSNSRSEMNVSTLELGDSALYLCASSSRTSGRAYNEQFFGPGTRLTVL.